Each of the 26 T cell receptor beta chains below was sequenced from the same sample in a study of T cell responses to AZD1222 COVID-19 vaccine. Assay used: immunoSEQ multiplex PCR; TCRdb lists only in-frame clones, some missing. The sample yields fewer than 150,000 clones, approximately 90% seen once. The sequencing used peripheral blood, collected 28 days after the second AZD1222 dose. These receptors were collected from an adult who received the AZD1222 COVID-19 vaccine.

This clone was detected only once. The V gene is TRBV29-1, the J gene TRBJ1-1, with D perhaps TRBD1 (5 bases). Germline CDR1 and CDR2: SQVTM and ANQGSEA. Trimming shortened V by 4 bases and J by 2 bases, and 14 bases separated the two germline ends. This CDR3 has 14 amino acids. CDR3 loop: CSVGGETTNTEAFF. The CDR3 DNA reads as TGCAGCGTTGGGGGGGAAACTACCAACACTGAAGCTTTCTTT.

The sample holds one count of this clone. The chain has TRBV29-1 and TRBJ2-7; the match to TRBD2 covers 8 bases. Germline V gives CDR1 SQVTM, CDR2 ANQGSEA. V was pared by 7 bases and J by 2 bases, with 10 bases of the junction left unmatched. The CDR3 loop spans 14 amino acids. CDR3 nucleotides: TGCAGCGCCCGATGGAGCGGGGGTGCCTACGAGCAGTACTTC. Its translation is CSARWSGGAYEQYF.

The genes are TRBV5-1 and TRBJ2-3; D possibly corresponds to TRBD2 (5 bases). Trimming removed 4 bases at V and 4 bases at J, with 16 bases between. There are 15 residues in the CDR3. The germline V gene encodes CDR1 SGHRS and CDR2 YFSETQ. The CDR3 nucleotides are TGCGCCAGCAGCCTGGGAGACTTGCCCGCAGATACGCAGTATTTT. Translation: CASSLGDLPADTQYF.

The chain couples TRBV3-1 (or the pseudogene TRBV3-2) to TRBJ2-2; D tentatively fits TRBD1 or TRBD2 (5 bases each). The germline CDR1 and CDR2 sequences are LGHDT and YNNKEL (reference sequence). V was trimmed by 0 bases and J by 13 bases, leaving 12 bases between them. This CDR3 spans 13 amino acids. The CDR3: CASSQDGLRGLFF. The CDR3, as DNA: TGTGCCAGCAGCCAAGATGGGCTGAGGGGGCTGTTTTTT.

The V and J genes are TRBV14 and TRBJ2-5, with no clear D. V was pared by 2 bases and J by 1 base, with 14 bases between. Germline CDR1 reads SGHDN; CDR2 reads FVKESK. This CDR3 contains 16 residues. CDR3 in DNA: TGTGCCAGCAGCCAACCGATGACACTAAGCCAAGAGACCCAGTACTTC. Amino acid sequence: CASSQPMTLSQETQYF.

V is TRBV5-5 and J is TRBJ1-5; D possibly corresponds to TRBD1 (5 bases). The V and J ends lost 2 bases and 1 base respectively, with 7 bases between them. The CDR3 is made up of 14 amino acids. Per germline, CDR1 SGHKS and CDR2 YYEKEE (reference sequence). CDR3 sequence reads: CASSFGGSNQPQHF. In DNA form, the CDR3 reads TGTGCCAGCAGCTTCGGGGGAAGCAATCAGCCCCAGCATTTT.

The chain carries TRBV6-5 and TRBJ1-5; D gene uncertain. Trimming shortened V by 0 bases and J by 2 bases, and 8 bases separated the two germline ends. This CDR3 is 15 amino acids long. The V gene's germline CDR1 is MNHEY and CDR2 SVGAGI. CDR3: CASSYSRSGNQPQHF. The CDR3 DNA reads as TGTGCCAGCAGTTACTCAAGGAGCGGCAATCAGCCCCAGCATTTT.

The chain combines TRBV7-8 with TRBJ1-3, with D hard to call. V lost 2 bases and J lost 2, with 13 bases in between. CDR1 SGHVS and CDR2 FQNEAQ come from the germline V gene. This CDR3 contains 16 residues. The CDR3 nucleotides are TGTGCCAGCAGCTTAAAGGCGAATGCGGCTGGAAACACCATATATTTT. It yields the protein CASSLKANAAGNTIYF.

Turning to this clone: The germline gene is not matched at one end of the junction; a read error may be the cause. The chain carries TRBV6-1 and TRBJ2-7; TRBD2 matches 9 bases. The CDR3 length is 15 residues. Germline V gene lookup returns CDR1 MNHNS and CDR2 SASEGT. The CDR3 sequence is CASREGSGTSIGQYF. In DNA form, the CDR3 reads TGTGCCAGCAGGGAAGGGTCCGGGACTAGCATTGGGCAGTACTTC.

The J gene is TRBJ1-4, the V gene TRBV28, with 7 bases lining up with TRBD1. After removal of 2 bases from V and 7 bases from J, the junction contained 4 bases not matched to a gene. CDR3 length equals 14 residues. Germline V gene data show CDR1 as MDHEN and CDR2 as SYDVKM. The CDR3 spells CASSLQGGGEKLFF. The CDR3, as DNA: TGTGCCAGCAGTTTACAGGGGGGCGGTGAAAAACTGTTTTTT. Together with reference TRBV28 and TRBJ1-4, the CDR3 gives the full variable domain: DVKVTQSSRYLVKRTGEKVFLECVQDMDHENMFWYRQDPGLGLRLIYFSYDVKMKEKGDIPEGYSVSREKKERFSLILESASTNQTSMYLCASSLQGGGEKLFFGSGTQLSVL.

This rearrangement joins TRBV11-1 to TRBJ2-1; 8 nucleotides align to TRBD1. Trimming removed 7 bases from V and 0 bases from J; junction bases left unmatched: 2. The CDR3 totals 14 residues. Per the germline V gene, CDR1 is SGHAT and CDR2 is FQDESV (reference sequence). This chain's CDR3 is CASNRGVSYNEQFF. The CDR3 DNA sequence: TGTGCCAGCAACAGGGGGGTCTCCTACAATGAGCAGTTCTTC.

This clone was counted a single time. The V and J genes are TRBV4-1 and TRBJ2-7, with no clear D. The CDR3 totals 11 residues. The V end was cut by 4 bases, the J end by 8 bases, with 9 bases between. Germline loops: CDR1 MGHRA, CDR2 YSYEKL. The CDR3 DNA reads TGCGCCAGCAGCCGGTGGGAACAGCAGTACTTC. Translating gives CASSRWEQQYF.

This rearrangement joins TRBV10-3 to TRBJ2-5; possibly TRBD2 for D (6 bases). The CDR3 spans 14 residues. Looked up from germline, CDR1 is ENHRY and CDR2 is SYGVKD. V was shortened by 4 bases and J by 2 bases, with 11 bases between the two germline ends. Here the CDR3 reads CAISGGSGQETQYF. The CDR3 DNA reads TGTGCCATCAGTGGAGGGAGCGGGCAAGAGACCCAGTACTTC.

The V call is TRBV11-2, the J call TRBJ2-7; D call uncertain. The CDR3 sequence is 15 residues long. Germline assignment: CDR1 SGHAT and CDR2 FQNNGV. V lost 5 bases to trimming and J lost 3 bases, with 17 bases between them. The CDR3 sequence: CASSPLRSVGYEQYF. The CDR3 region has the DNA TGTGCCAGCAGCCCCTTACGGTCCGTCGGCTACGAGCAGTACTTC.

This chain connects TRBV2 to TRBJ1-2, with no clear D. The CDR3 sequence is 15 residues long. V was trimmed by 4 bases and J by 4 bases, leaving 16 bases between them. Germline V gene data show CDR1 as SNHLY and CDR2 as FYNNEI. CDR3 amino acids: CASSVEVSNSYGYTF. CDR3 sequence (DNA): TGTGCCAGCAGTGTCGAAGTTAGCAACTCCTATGGCTACACCTTC.

The chain has TRBV15 and TRBJ1-3; D uncertain. Per the germline V gene, CDR1 is LNHNV and CDR2 is YYDKDF (reference sequence). The CDR3 loop spans 15 amino acids. The V end was cut by 5 bases, the J end by 1 base, with 12 bases between. CDR3: CATSLRVGSGNTIYF. CDR3 nucleotide sequence: TGTGCCACCAGCCTACGGGTGGGATCTGGAAACACCATATATTTT. The variable domain in full, completed from reference TRBV15 and TRBJ1-3, reads DAMVIQNPRYQVTQFGKPVTLSCSQTLNHNVMYWYQQKSSQAPKLLFHYYDKDFNNEADTPDNFQSRRPNTSFCFLDIRSPGLGDTAMYLCATSLRVGSGNTIYFGEGSWLTVV.

The chain couples TRBV11-2 to TRBJ2-4; no clear D gene. This CDR3 has 15 residues. Trimming took 3 bases from V and 0 from J, leaving 9 bases between them. Germline assignment: CDR1 SGHAT and CDR2 FQNNGV. The CDR3 DNA reads TGTGCCAGCAGCTTGTCGGACCTAGCCAAAAACATTCAGTACTTC. This gives the protein CASSLSDLAKNIQYF. Based on the CDR3 plus reference TRBV11-2 and TRBJ2-4, the full variable domain is EAGVAQSPRYKIIEKRQSVAFWCNPISGHATLYWYQQILGQGPKLLIQFQNNGVVDDSQLPKDRFSAERLKGVDSTLKIQPAKLEDSAVYLCASSLSDLAKNIQYFGAGTRLSVL.

This clone was detected once. The J gene is TRBJ1-3, the V gene TRBV4-2; D gene unclear. V was pared by 0 bases and J by 6 bases, with 12 bases between. CDR3 length: 15 amino acids. Germline assignment: CDR1 LGHNA and CDR2 YNFKEQ. CDR3 sequence: CASSQDRGFENTIYF. CDR3 nucleotides: TGTGCCAGCAGCCAAGATCGCGGTTTCGAAAACACCATATATTTT.

The rearrangement joins TRBV5-1 to TRBJ1-6; 8 bases agree with TRBD1. This CDR3 spans 17 amino acids. Germline-derived CDR1 and CDR2 are SGHRS and YFSETQ. The V segment lost 0 bases and the J segment 10 bases; nucleotides outside the gene matches: 12. The CDR3 here is CASSLEGADRGSSPLHF. The CDR3 coding sequence is TGCGCCAGCAGCTTGGAGGGAGCCGACAGGGGTTCCTCACCCCTCCACTTT.

The sample holds one count of this clone. J is TRBJ2-2 and V is TRBV2; 9 bases match TRBD2. From germline, CDR1 is SNHLY and CDR2 FYNNEI. The CDR3 runs to 15 residues. The J segment lost 7 bases and the V segment lost 4 bases, leaving 7 bases of the junction unmatched. DNA for the CDR3: TGTGCCAGCAGTGTTGATAGCGGGAGTCTCGGGGAGCTGTTTTTT. It codes for CASSVDSGSLGELFF.

The V gene is TRBV30, the J gene TRBJ1-4; D remains unclear. Trimming removed 4 bases from V and 4 bases from J, with 7 bases in between. CDR1 and CDR2 from the germline V gene are GTSNPN and SVGIG (reference sequence). This CDR3 is built from 12 residues. The CDR3 protein is CAWNHLNEKLFF. For the CDR3, the DNA is TGTGCCTGGAACCATCTTAATGAAAAACTGTTTTTT.

The chain uses TRBV20-1 and TRBJ2-7, with TRBD1 matching over 8 bases. CDR1 and CDR2 from the germline V gene are DFQATT and SNEGSKA (reference sequence). The V and J ends lost 3 bases and 2 bases, in that order; junction bases with no gene match: 3. The CDR3 is 13 amino acids. The chain's CDR3 is CSASWTGPYEQYF. CDR3 nucleotides: TGCAGTGCTAGTTGGACAGGGCCCTACGAGCAGTACTTC.

The chain uses TRBV7-2 and TRBJ1-1, with a tentative D call TRBD1 (6 bases). Trimming shortened V by 5 bases and J by 0 bases, and 13 bases separated the two germline ends. This CDR3 has 15 amino acids. Germline V gene lookup returns CDR1 SGHTA and CDR2 FQGNSA. The CDR3 reads CASSRIQGVNTEAFF. CDR3 DNA sequence: TGTGCCAGCAGCCGTATACAGGGCGTGAACACTGAAGCTTTCTTT.

V is TRBV7-2 and J is TRBJ1-1, with D unresolved. There are 13 residues in the CDR3. Germline values: CDR1 SGHTA, CDR2 FQGNSA. Trimming took 2 bases from V and 4 from J, leaving 8 bases between them. Written as DNA, the CDR3 is TGTGCCAGCAGCTTAAGTCCGGTCACTGAAGCTTTCTTT. Protein sequence: CASSLSPVTEAFF.

To note about this clone: This same CDR3 is encoded by further DNA sequences in the sample. V gene TRBV29-1 combines with J gene TRBJ2-7, with 7 bases aligning to TRBD1. The CDR3 is 12 residues long. Per the germline V gene, CDR1 is SQVTM and CDR2 is ANQGSEA. Unmatched junction bases numbered 3, after V lost 6 bases and J lost 1 base. The DNA of the CDR3 is TGCAGCGTGACAGGGTCTTCCTACGAGCAGTACTTC. It encodes CSVTGSSYEQYF.

This chain links TRBV30 with TRBJ1-5; no firm D call. Germline V gene lookup returns CDR1 GTSNPN and CDR2 SVGIG (reference sequence). The V end lost 2 bases, the J end lost 6 bases, and 8 bases lay between the germline ends. The CDR3 extends over 12 amino acids. CDR3 sequence: CAWSMGSQPQHF. The CDR3 DNA sequence: TGTGCCTGGAGTATGGGAAGTCAGCCCCAGCATTTT.